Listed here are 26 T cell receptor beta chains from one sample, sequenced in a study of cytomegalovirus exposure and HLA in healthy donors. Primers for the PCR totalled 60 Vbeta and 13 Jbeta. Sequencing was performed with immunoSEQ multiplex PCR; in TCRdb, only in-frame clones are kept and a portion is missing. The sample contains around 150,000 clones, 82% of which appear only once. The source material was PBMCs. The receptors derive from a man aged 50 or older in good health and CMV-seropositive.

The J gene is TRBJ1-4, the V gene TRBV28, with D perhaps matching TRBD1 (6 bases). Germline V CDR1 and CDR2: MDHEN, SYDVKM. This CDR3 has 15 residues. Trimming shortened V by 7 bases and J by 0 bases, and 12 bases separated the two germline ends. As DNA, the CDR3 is TGTGCCAGCACTCCTGGGGGCCCAACTAATGAAAAACTGTTTTTT. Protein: CASTPGGPTNEKLFF.

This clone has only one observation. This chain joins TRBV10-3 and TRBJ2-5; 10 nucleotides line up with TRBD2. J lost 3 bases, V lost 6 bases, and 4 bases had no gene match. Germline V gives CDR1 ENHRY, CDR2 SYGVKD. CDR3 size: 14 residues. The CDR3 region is CAIRQTSGEETQYF. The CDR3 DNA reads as TGTGCCATCAGGCAAACTAGCGGGGAAGAGACCCAGTACTTC.

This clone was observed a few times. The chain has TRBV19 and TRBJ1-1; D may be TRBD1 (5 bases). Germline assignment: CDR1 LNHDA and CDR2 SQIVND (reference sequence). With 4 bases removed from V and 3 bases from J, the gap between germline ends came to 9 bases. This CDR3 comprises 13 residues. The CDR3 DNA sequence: TGTGCCAGTAGTACTGACAGTTACACTGAAGCTTTCTTT. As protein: CASSTDSYTEAFF.

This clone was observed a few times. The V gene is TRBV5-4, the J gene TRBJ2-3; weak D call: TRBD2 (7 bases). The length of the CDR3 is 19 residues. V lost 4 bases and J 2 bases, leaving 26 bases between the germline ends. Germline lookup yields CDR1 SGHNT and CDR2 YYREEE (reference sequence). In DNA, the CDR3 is TGTGCCAGCAGCCCCCCCCCGGGCGGGGGCTTCGTTCCCACAGATACGCAGTATTTT. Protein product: CASSPPPGGGFVPTDTQYF.

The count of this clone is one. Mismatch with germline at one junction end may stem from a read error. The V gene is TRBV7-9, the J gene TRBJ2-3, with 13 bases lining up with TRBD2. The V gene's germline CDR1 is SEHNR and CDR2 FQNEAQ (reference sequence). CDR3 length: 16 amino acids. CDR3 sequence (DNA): TGTTCCAGCAGCGCACTAGCGGGAGGGCCATTAGATACGCAGTATTTT. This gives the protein CSSSALAGGPLDTQYF.

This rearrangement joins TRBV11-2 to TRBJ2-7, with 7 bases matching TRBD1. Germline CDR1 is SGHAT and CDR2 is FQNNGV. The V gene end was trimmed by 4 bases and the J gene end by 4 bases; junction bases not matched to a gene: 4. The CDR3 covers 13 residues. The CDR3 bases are TGTGCCAGCAGCTCTGACAGGGCGTACGAGCAGTACTTC. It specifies CASSSDRAYEQYF.

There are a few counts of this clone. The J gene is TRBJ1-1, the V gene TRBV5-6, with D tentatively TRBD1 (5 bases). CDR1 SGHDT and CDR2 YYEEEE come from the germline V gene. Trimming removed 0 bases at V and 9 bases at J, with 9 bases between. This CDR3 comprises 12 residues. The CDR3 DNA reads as TGTGCCAGCAGCTTGGGACAGAACAAAGCTTTCTTT. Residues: CASSLGQNKAFF.

The CDR3 coding sequence is TGTGCCAGCAGTACAAACTTAGGACAAGATCAGCCCCAGCATTTT. Amino acids: CASSTNLGQDQPQHF. The chain recombines TRBV6-5 with TRBJ1-5; tentatively, D is TRBD1 (5 bases). Looked up from germline, CDR1 is MNHEY and CDR2 is SVGAGI. V was pared by 5 bases and J by 5 bases, with 16 bases between. This CDR3 comprises 15 residues.

Here the CDR3 reads CASSLFGGPGGGEQYF. The CDR3 DNA sequence: TGTGCCAGCAGCTTATTCGGCGGTCCAGGGGGCGGGGAGCAGTACTTC. The chain couples TRBV7-6 to TRBJ2-5, with TRBD1 matching 8 bases. Germline trimming cut 2 bases from V and 11 bases from J; bases unmatched to any gene: 16. Germline V gene lookup returns CDR1 SGHVS and CDR2 FNYEAQ. This CDR3 region has 16 residues.

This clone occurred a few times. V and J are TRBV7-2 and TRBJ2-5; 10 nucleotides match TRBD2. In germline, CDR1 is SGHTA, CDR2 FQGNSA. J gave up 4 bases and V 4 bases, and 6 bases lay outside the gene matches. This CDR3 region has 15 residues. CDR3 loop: CASSYRAGGLETQYF. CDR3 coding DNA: TGTGCCAGCAGCTATAGAGCGGGGGGGCTAGAGACCCAGTACTTC.

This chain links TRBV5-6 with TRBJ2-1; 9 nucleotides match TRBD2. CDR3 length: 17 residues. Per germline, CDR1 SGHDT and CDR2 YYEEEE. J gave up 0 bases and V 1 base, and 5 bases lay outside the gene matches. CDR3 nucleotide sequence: TGTGCCAGCAGCTTGCTGGCGGGAGGGAGCTCCTACAATGAGCAGTTCTTC. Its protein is CASSLLAGGSSYNEQFF. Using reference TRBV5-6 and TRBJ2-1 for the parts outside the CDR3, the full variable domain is DAGVTQSPTHLIKTRGQQVTLRCSPKSGHDTVSWYQQALGQGPQFIFQYYEEEERQRGNFPDRFSGHQFPNYSSELNVNALLLGDSALYLCASSLLAGGSSYNEQFFGPGTRLTVL.

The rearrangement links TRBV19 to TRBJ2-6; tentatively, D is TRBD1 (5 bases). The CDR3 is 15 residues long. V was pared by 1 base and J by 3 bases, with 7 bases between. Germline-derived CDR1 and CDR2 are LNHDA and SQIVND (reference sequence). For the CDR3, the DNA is TGTGCCAGTAGTATAGGAAGGGGTGGGGCCAACGTCCTGACTTTC. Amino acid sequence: CASSIGRGGANVLTF. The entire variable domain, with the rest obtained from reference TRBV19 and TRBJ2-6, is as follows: DGGITQSPKYLFRKEGQNVTLSCEQNLNHDAMYWYRQDPGQGLRLIYYSQIVNDFQKGDIAEGYSVSREKKESFPLTVTSAQKNPTAFYLCASSIGRGGANVLTFGAGSRLTVL.

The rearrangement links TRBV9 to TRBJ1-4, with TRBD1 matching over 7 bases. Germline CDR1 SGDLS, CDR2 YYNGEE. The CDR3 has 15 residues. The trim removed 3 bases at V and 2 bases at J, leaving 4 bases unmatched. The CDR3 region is CASSGTGDTNEKLFF. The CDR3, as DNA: TGTGCCAGCAGCGGTACAGGGGACACTAATGAAAAACTGTTTTTT.

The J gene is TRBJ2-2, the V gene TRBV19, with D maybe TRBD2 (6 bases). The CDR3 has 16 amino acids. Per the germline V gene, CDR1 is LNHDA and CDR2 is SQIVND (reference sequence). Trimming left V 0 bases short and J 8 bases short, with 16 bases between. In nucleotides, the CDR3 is TGTGCCAGTAGTATAGACCCGGGAGCCACCGCTGGGGAGCTGTTTTTT. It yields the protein CASSIDPGATAGELFF. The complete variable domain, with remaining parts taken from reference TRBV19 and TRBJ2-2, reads DGGITQSPKYLFRKEGQNVTLSCEQNLNHDAMYWYRQDPGQGLRLIYYSQIVNDFQKGDIAEGYSVSREKKESFPLTVTSAQKNPTAFYLCASSIDPGATAGELFFGEGSRLTVL.

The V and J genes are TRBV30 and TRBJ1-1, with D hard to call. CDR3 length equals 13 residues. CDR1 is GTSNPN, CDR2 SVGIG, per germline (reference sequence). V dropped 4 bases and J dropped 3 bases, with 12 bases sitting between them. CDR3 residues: CAWNSARDTEAFF. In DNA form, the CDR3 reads TGTGCCTGGAATAGCGCTCGGGACACTGAAGCTTTCTTT.

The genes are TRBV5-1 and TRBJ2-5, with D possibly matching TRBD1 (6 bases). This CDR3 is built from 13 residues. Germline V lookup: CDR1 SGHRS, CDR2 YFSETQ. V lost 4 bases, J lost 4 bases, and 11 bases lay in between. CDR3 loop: CASSGGVRETQYF. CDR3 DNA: TGCGCCAGCAGCGGGGGCGTTCGAGAGACCCAGTACTTC. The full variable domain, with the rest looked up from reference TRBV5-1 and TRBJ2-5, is KAGVTQTPRYLIKTRGQQVTLSCSPISGHRSVSWYQQTPGQGLQFLFEYFSETQRNKGNFPGRFSGRQFSNSRSEMNVSTLELGDSALYLCASSGGVRETQYFGPGTRLLVL.

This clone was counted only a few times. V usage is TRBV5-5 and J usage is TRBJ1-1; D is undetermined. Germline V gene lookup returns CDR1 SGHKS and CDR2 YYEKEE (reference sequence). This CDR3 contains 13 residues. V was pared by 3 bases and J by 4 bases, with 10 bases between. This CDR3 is CASSSGLVTEAFF. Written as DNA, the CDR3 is TGTGCCAGCAGCTCCGGTTTGGTCACTGAAGCTTTCTTT.

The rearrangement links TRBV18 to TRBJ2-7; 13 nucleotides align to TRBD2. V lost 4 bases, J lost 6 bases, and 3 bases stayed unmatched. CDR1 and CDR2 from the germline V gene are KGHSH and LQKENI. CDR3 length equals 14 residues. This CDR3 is CASSQGLAGAEQYF. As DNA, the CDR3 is TGTGCCAGCTCACAAGGACTAGCGGGAGCCGAGCAGTACTTC. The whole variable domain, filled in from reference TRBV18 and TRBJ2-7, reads NAGVMQNPRHLVRRRGQEARLRCSPMKGHSHVYWYRQLPEEGLKFMVYLQKENIIDESGMPKERFSAEFPKEGPSILRIQQVVRGDSAAYFCASSQGLAGAEQYFGPGTRLTVT.

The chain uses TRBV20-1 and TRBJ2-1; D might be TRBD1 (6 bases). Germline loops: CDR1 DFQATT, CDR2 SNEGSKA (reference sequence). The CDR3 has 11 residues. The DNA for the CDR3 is TGCAGCGTACAGGGCCACAATGAGCAGTTCTTC. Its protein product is CSVQGHNEQFF.

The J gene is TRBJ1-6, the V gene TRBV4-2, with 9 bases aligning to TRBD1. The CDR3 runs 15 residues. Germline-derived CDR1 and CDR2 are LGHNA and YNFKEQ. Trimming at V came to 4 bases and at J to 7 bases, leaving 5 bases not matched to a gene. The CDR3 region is CASSPGDRDNSPLHF. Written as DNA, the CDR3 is TGTGCCAGCAGCCCTGGGGACAGGGACAATTCACCCCTCCACTTT.

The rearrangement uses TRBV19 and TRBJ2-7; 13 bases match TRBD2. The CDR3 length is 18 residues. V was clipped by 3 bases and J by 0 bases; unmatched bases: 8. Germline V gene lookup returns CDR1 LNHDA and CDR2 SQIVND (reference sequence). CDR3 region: CASSMGTSGEPTSYEQYF. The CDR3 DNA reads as TGTGCCAGTAGTATGGGGACTAGCGGGGAGCCTACCTCCTACGAGCAGTACTTC.

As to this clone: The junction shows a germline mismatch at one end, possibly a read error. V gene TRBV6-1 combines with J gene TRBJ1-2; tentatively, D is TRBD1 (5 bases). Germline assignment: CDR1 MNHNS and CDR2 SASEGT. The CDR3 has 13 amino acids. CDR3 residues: CASRTVGYYDYTF. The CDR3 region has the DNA TGTGCCAGCAGGACAGTCGGCTACTATGACTACACCTTC.

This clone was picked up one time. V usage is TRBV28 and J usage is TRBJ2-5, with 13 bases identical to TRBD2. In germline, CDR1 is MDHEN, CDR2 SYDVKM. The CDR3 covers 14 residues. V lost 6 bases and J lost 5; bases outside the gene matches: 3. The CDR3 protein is CASRGTSGTETQYF. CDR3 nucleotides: TGTGCCAGCAGGGGGACTAGCGGGACTGAGACCCAGTACTTC.

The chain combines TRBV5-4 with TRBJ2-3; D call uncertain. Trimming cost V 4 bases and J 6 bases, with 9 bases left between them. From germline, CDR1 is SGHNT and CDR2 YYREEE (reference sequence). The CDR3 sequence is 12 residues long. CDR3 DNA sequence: TGTGCCAGCAGCCTAGAAACTGATACGCAGTATTTT. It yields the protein CASSLETDTQYF. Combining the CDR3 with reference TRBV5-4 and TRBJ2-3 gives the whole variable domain ETGVTQSPTHLIKTRGQQVTLRCSSQSGHNTVSWYQQALGQGPQFIFQYYREEENGRGNFPPRFSGLQFPNYSSELNVNALELDDSALYLCASSLETDTQYFGPGTRLTVL.

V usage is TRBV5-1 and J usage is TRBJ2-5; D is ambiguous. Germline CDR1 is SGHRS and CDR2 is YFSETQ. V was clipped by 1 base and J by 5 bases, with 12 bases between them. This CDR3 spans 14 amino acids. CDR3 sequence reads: CASSLRPTGETQYF. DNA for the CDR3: TGCGCCAGCAGCTTGCGGCCTACCGGGGAGACCCAGTACTTC.

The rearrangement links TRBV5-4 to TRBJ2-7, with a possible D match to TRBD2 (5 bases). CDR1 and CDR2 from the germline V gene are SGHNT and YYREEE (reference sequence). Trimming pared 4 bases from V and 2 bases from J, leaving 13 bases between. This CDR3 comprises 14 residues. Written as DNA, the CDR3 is TGTGCCAGCAGCCCTGAGGGCGGAGCCTACGAGCAGTACTTC. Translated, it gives CASSPEGGAYEQYF.